Listed here are 32 T cell receptor beta chains from one sample, sequenced in a study of identical twins. One entry per CDR3 protein, called by TCRdb with MiXCR from the 5' RACE reads. The table records some 1,700,000 distinct CDR3 sequences, about 30% of them present only once. The sequencing sample was made of cord blood. These receptors were taken from a newborn girl in good health.

This clonotype has at least ten counts. At one boundary the junction diverges from the germline segment, which might be a read error. The chain carries TRBV5-1 and TRBJ2-7, with D possibly TRBD2 on 6 matching bases. The CDR3 sequence is 12 residues long. Germline CDR1 and CDR2: SGHRS and YFSETQ. As DNA, the CDR3 is TGTGCCAGCAGCTTAGGAGGGCTCGAGCAGTACTTC. Protein product: CASSLGGLEQYF.

This clonotype appeared once. This chain connects TRBV30 to TRBJ2-5, with TRBD1 identical over 7 bases. J lost 5 bases, V lost 4 bases, and 10 bases had no gene match. This CDR3 is 14 amino acids long. CDR1 is GTSNPN and CDR2 is SVGIG in the germline V gene (reference sequence). CDR3 region: CAWTAWQGVETQYF. CDR3 coding DNA: TGTGCCTGGACAGCTTGGCAGGGGGTCGAGACCCAGTACTTC.

V and J are TRBV5-1 and TRBJ2-1, with TRBD1 matching 10 bases. Per germline, CDR1 SGHRS and CDR2 YFSETQ. V shed 3 bases and J 4 bases; nucleotides not matched to a gene: 10. The CDR3 totals 17 residues. CDR3 protein: CASSSSRTGGNYNEQFF. The CDR3 nucleotides read TGCGCCAGCAGCTCATCCCGGACAGGGGGTAATTACAATGAGCAGTTCTTC.

V and J are TRBV4-1 and TRBJ2-2; D possibly matches TRBD1 or TRBD2 (7 bases each). This CDR3 contains 14 residues. The V end was cut by 7 bases, the J end by 7 bases, with 16 bases between. The germline V gene encodes CDR1 MGHRA and CDR2 YSYEKL. CDR3 sequence (DNA): TGCGCCAGCACTGATGAGCGGGACAGCGGGGAGCTGTTTTTT. It translates to CASTDERDSGELFF.

With respect to this clonotype: A much larger clone lies one base from this, so it may be a read error. The chain recombines TRBV29-1 with TRBJ2-1, with D unclear. This CDR3 spans 14 amino acids. V was pared by 7 bases and J by 4 bases, with 17 bases between. The germline V gene encodes CDR1 SQVTM and CDR2 ANQGSEA. For the CDR3, the DNA is TGCAGCGCTGCCCCAGTAGAGGAGTACAATGAGCAGTTCTTC. The encoded protein is CSAAPVEEYNEQFF.

The chain employs TRBV12-3 or TRBV12-4 and TRBJ1-1; TRBD1 might be the D (5 bases). This CDR3 spans 14 amino acids. The germline V and J ends were trimmed by 3 bases and 2 bases, with 10 bases remaining between them. CDR3 in amino acids: CASSFFRDNTEAFF. CDR3 nucleotide sequence: TGTGCCAGCAGTTTCTTCCGGGACAACACTGAAGCTTTCTTT.

The CDR3 protein is CAISAALTDTQYF. DNA of the CDR3: TGTGCCATCAGTGCCGCACTCACAGATACGCAGTATTTT. The J gene is TRBJ2-3, the V gene TRBV10-3; no reliable D call. Trimming pared 4 bases from V and 2 bases from J, leaving 7 bases between. The CDR3 loop spans 13 amino acids. From germline, CDR1 is ENHRY and CDR2 SYGVKD.

The chain couples TRBV11-2 to TRBJ2-3; 13 bases map to TRBD2. V lost 5 bases, J lost 2 bases, and 4 bases stayed unmatched. Germline CDR1 is SGHAT and CDR2 is FQNNGV. This CDR3 is built from 16 residues. For the CDR3, the DNA is TGTGCCAGCAGCGAGGGACTAGCGGGGTACACAGATACGCAGTATTTT. This encodes CASSEGLAGYTDTQYF.

This sequence joins TRBV5-1 and TRBJ1-2; D is uncertain. The CDR3 has 15 amino acids. Trimming left V 1 base short and J 8 bases short, with 18 bases between. CDR1 and CDR2 (germline): SGHRS, YFSETQ. The CDR3 nucleotides are TGCGCCAGCAGCTTGTACAGACTACCGATGGAGGGCTACACCTTC. Residues: CASSLYRLPMEGYTF. Full variable domain (remainder filled in from reference TRBV5-1 and TRBJ1-2): KAGVTQTPRYLIKTRGQQVTLSCSPISGHRSVSWYQQTPGQGLQFLFEYFSETQRNKGNFPGRFSGRQFSNSRSEMNVSTLELGDSALYLCASSLYRLPMEGYTFGSGTRLTVV.

The rearrangement links TRBV20-1 to TRBJ2-7; 8 bases map to TRBD1. V gave up 6 bases and J gave up 3 bases; unmatched junction bases: 10. The CDR3 consists of 14 residues. Germline V gives CDR1 DFQATT, CDR2 SNEGSKA (reference sequence). This chain's CDR3 is CSANPTGVNYEQYF. In DNA form, the CDR3 reads TGCAGTGCCAATCCGACAGGGGTAAACTACGAGCAGTACTTC.

The CDR3 loop reads CASSPKGPFEQYF. DNA of the CDR3: TGTGCCAGCAGTCCTAAGGGCCCCTTCGAGCAGTACTTC. The chain links TRBV12-3 or TRBV12-4 to TRBJ2-7; the D is unclear. This CDR3 region has 13 residues. V lost 5 bases, J lost 6 bases, and 14 bases lay in between.

V is TRBV6-6 and J is TRBJ2-7; tentative D call: TRBD1 (8 bases). The CDR3 runs to 17 residues. V shed 2 bases and J shed 6 bases, with 23 bases lying between them. In germline, CDR1 is MNHNY, CDR2 SVGAGI (reference sequence). CDR3 nucleotide sequence: TGTGCCAGCAGTTACCCGTTAAGCGGGACAGGAATTTCCGAGCAGTACTTC. Translating gives CASSYPLSGTGISEQYF.

This chain connects TRBV29-1 to TRBJ1-2; 7 bases are a match to TRBD1. This CDR3 spans 12 amino acids. The germline gives CDR1 SQVTM, CDR2 ANQGSEA. The trim removed 4 bases at V and 5 bases at J, leaving 4 bases unmatched. For the CDR3, the DNA is TGCAGCGTTGGGTCCAGGGGGTATGGCTACACCTTC. Protein product: CSVGSRGYGYTF.

This clonotype was recorded a few times. This chain connects TRBV6-1 to TRBJ2-1; D perhaps matches TRBD2 (6 bases). Per the germline V gene, CDR1 is MNHNS and CDR2 is SASEGT. V shed 5 bases and J shed 4 bases, with 15 bases lying between them. The CDR3 length is 15 residues. Here the CDR3 reads CASSPSGYVYNEQFF. The CDR3 DNA follows: TGTGCCAGCAGTCCAAGCGGGTATGTTTACAATGAGCAGTTCTTC.

V gene TRBV20-1 combines with J gene TRBJ2-1, with D possibly being TRBD2 (5 bases). The V and J ends lost 0 bases and 4 bases respectively, with 10 bases between them. The CDR3 has 14 residues. The germline V gene encodes CDR1 DFQATT and CDR2 SNEGSKA (reference sequence). The CDR3 region has the DNA TGCAGTGCTAGAGATCAGAGGGTTTACAATGAGCAGTTCTTC. This gives the protein CSARDQRVYNEQFF.

This sequence joins TRBV20-1 and TRBJ2-5; D is perhaps TRBD1 (6 bases). There are 15 residues in the CDR3. Germline V CDR1 and CDR2: DFQATT, SNEGSKA (reference sequence). Trimming pared 6 bases from V and 2 bases from J, leaving 19 bases between. The CDR3: CSALAGARRQETQYF. In DNA form, the CDR3 reads TGCAGTGCCCTGGCAGGGGCAAGGCGGCAAGAGACCCAGTACTTC.

This clonotype was detected a few times. The chain employs TRBV25-1 and TRBJ2-1, with D tentatively TRBD2 (6 bases). Looked up from germline, CDR1 is MGHDK and CDR2 is SYGVNS. The CDR3 consists of 12 residues. Trimming cost V 8 bases and J 5 bases, with 10 bases left between them. The CDR3 DNA reads TGTGCCAGCCGGGAGAGAGACAATGAGCAGTTCTTC. Translating it yields CASRERDNEQFF.

V usage is TRBV4-2 and J usage is TRBJ2-5; a possible D gene is TRBD2 (6 bases). The germline CDR1 and CDR2 sequences are LGHNA and YNFKEQ. Trimming left V 1 base short and J 2 bases short, with 14 bases between. The CDR3 extends over 16 amino acids. DNA for the CDR3: TGTGCCAGCAGCCAAGTTTCTCAGCGGGTACAAGAGACCCAGTACTTC. It codes for CASSQVSQRVQETQYF.

This clonotype was recorded a few times. This chain connects TRBV18 to TRBJ2-1; D possibly corresponds to TRBD1 (5 bases). V was shortened by 5 bases and J by 2 bases, with 10 bases between the two germline ends. Germline loops: CDR1 KGHSH, CDR2 LQKENI. The CDR3 is 14 amino acids. The chain's CDR3 is CASSGRDPYNEQFF. The CDR3 DNA sequence: TGTGCCAGCTCAGGCAGGGATCCCTACAATGAGCAGTTCTTC.

The rearrangement uses TRBV5-1 and TRBJ1-2; 7 bases agree with TRBD1. CDR3 length: 14 amino acids. CDR1 and CDR2 (germline): SGHRS, YFSETQ. Trimming removed 4 bases from V and 2 bases from J; junction bases left unmatched: 5. The CDR3 loop is CASSTQTGNYGYTF. CDR3 DNA sequence: TGCGCCAGCAGCACACAGACAGGGAACTATGGCTACACCTTC.

This chain uses TRBV7-8 with TRBJ1-6, with a tentative D call TRBD1 (5 bases). The CDR3 sequence is 16 residues long. Germline assignment: CDR1 SGHVS and CDR2 FQNEAQ. Trimming shortened V by 1 base and J by 6 bases, and 13 bases separated the two germline ends. CDR3 loop: CASSLVWGRVNSPLHF. CDR3 DNA sequence: TGTGCCAGCAGCTTAGTCTGGGGCAGGGTTAATTCACCCCTCCACTTT.

This sequence joins TRBV6-6 and TRBJ2-3; D gene uncertain. The germline V gene encodes CDR1 MNHNY and CDR2 SVGAGI (reference sequence). The CDR3 is made up of 16 amino acids. V lost 2 bases to trimming and J lost 1 base, with 13 bases between them. The chain's CDR3 is CASSYPRSGGTDTQYF. The DNA for the CDR3 is TGTGCCAGCAGTTACCCCCGGAGTGGAGGCACAGATACGCAGTATTTT.

The rearrangement joins TRBV11-2 to TRBJ2-7; 9 bases map to TRBD1. CDR1 is SGHAT, CDR2 FQNNGV, per germline. The CDR3 runs 14 residues. Trimming took 5 bases from V and 6 from J; bases not matched to a gene: 8. The CDR3 reads CASSVGQGNFEQYF. Written as DNA, the CDR3 is TGTGCCAGCAGCGTTGGACAGGGGAACTTCGAGCAGTACTTC.

Comment on this clonotype: Mismatch with germline at one junction end may stem from a read error. V usage is TRBV14 and J usage is TRBJ2-1; possibly TRBD1 for D (6 bases). CDR1 and CDR2 (germline): SGHDN, FVKESK. The CDR3 is 14 amino acids. The CDR3 spells CASSQVDRYNERFF. The CDR3 region has the DNA TGTGCCAGCAGCCAAGTAGACAGGTACAATGAGCGGTTCTTC.

This clonotype occurred a few times. The J gene is TRBJ2-7, the V gene TRBV7-2; TRBD2 agrees at 11 bases. CDR1 is SGHTA and CDR2 is FQGNSA in the germline V gene. V dropped 0 bases and J dropped 2; count of bases not matched to a gene: 3. CDR3 length: 16 amino acids. The CDR3 coding sequence is TGTGCCAGCAGCTTAGCTAGCGGGAGGGACGCCTACGAGCAGTACTTC. The encoded protein is CASSLASGRDAYEQYF.

This clonotype has a handful of counts. J is TRBJ1-6 and V is TRBV4-2; 7 bases agree with TRBD1. The trim removed 1 base at V and 9 bases at J, leaving 6 bases unmatched. Germline V gene lookup returns CDR1 LGHNA and CDR2 YNFKEQ. The CDR3 consists of 15 residues. The CDR3 spells CASSQGQGRVSPLHF. The CDR3 nucleotides read TGTGCCAGCAGCCAAGGACAGGGAAGGGTTTCACCCCTCCACTTT.

The CDR3 sequence: CASSYHIGRSYGYTF. CDR3 nucleotide sequence: TGTGCCAGCAGTTATCATATCGGCAGGAGCTATGGCTACACCTTC. The chain has TRBV6-2 or TRBV6-3 and TRBJ1-2; D unresolved. Trimming cost V 3 bases and J 4 bases, with 15 bases left between them. Germline V gene sequence: CDR1 MNHEY, CDR2 SVGEGT. This CDR3 has 15 amino acids.

The rearrangement links TRBV4-1 to TRBJ2-3; 7 bases map to TRBD2. The CDR3 contains 16 residues. Germline lookup yields CDR1 MGHRA and CDR2 YSYEKL. Losses at the gene ends were 2 bases for V and 2 bases for J; bases not matched to a gene: 7. CDR3 sequence reads: CASSQRSSGDTDTQYF. The CDR3, as DNA: TGCGCCAGCAGCCAACGGAGCAGCGGGGACACAGATACGCAGTATTTT.

The chain has TRBV6-5 and TRBJ2-1, with 7 bases that match TRBD2. Matching the DNA end better, TRBJ2-7 makes the J call doubtful. Per germline, CDR1 MNHEY and CDR2 SVGAGI. This CDR3 comprises 15 residues. The DNA for the CDR3 is TGTGCCAGCAGTTACGGCGGGAGCTCCTACAATGAGCAGTACTTC. This encodes CASSYGGSSYNEQYF.

Comment on this clonotype: The germline gene is not matched at one end of the junction; a read error may be the cause. In DNA form, the CDR3 reads TGCGCCAGCGGCCAATTCCCCCCAGCGGGGGTGAACGAGCAGTACTTC. Residues: CASGQFPPAGVNEQYF. The chain combines TRBV4-1 with TRBJ2-4, with 8 bases fitting TRBD2. Judging by the DNA end, TRBJ2-7 fits better; the J call may be wrong. CDR3 size: 16 residues. Per germline, CDR1 MGHRA and CDR2 YSYEKL.

In its sample, this clonotype was seen many times. This sequence joins TRBV12-3 or TRBV12-4 and TRBJ1-1; tentative D call: TRBD1 (5 bases). This CDR3 comprises 13 residues. Trimming removed 5 bases at V and 5 bases at J, with 12 bases between. The CDR3 coding sequence is TGTGCCAGCAGTCCACGGGCAGGGACTGAAGCTTTCTTT. Its translation: CASSPRAGTEAFF.

This clonotype was detected only a few times. This chain connects TRBV5-1 to TRBJ2-3, with 10 bases identical to TRBD2. V shed 5 bases and J 1 base; nucleotides not matched to a gene: 4. The V gene's germline CDR1 is SGHRS and CDR2 YFSETQ. CDR3 length: 15 amino acids. The CDR3 is CASRGLAARTDTQYF. The CDR3 DNA reads TGCGCCAGCAGAGGACTAGCGGCCCGCACAGATACGCAGTATTTT.